The 8 T cell receptor beta chains given below trace back to one sample, sequenced in a study of cytomegalovirus exposure and HLA in healthy donors (dated by TCRdb to about 2017). Libraries were constructed by the immunoSEQ multiplex PCR assay. For the multiplex PCR, a mixture combining 60 forward primers for TCR Vbeta segments and 13 reverse primers for TCR Jbeta segments was used. TCRdb holds this immuneACCESS table with in-frame rearrangements only. Some clones are missing; in checked studies, unresolved V genes explain under half, and the rest has no known cause. The table held for this sample gives some 76,000 clones. The top ten hold roughly 0.89% of the sample. What was sequenced was PBMCs. Receptors originate from a boy aged 5-17 years in good health and CMV-seronegative.

The rearrangement uses TRBV11-1 and TRBJ2-7; tentatively, D is TRBD1 (6 bases). The CDR3 has 14 residues. Trimming left V 5 bases short and J 3 bases short, with 14 bases between. Germline values: CDR1 SGHAT, CDR2 FQDESV (reference sequence). Here the CDR3 DNA reads TGTGCCAGCAGCCCCAACCGGGACAACTACGAGCAGTACTTC. Protein: CASSPNRDNYEQYF.

The chain is built from TRBV4-1 and TRBJ2-2, with 8 bases fitting TRBD2. Per germline, CDR1 MGHRA and CDR2 YSYEKL. J gave up 5 bases and V 0 bases, and 14 bases lay outside the gene matches. The CDR3 has 19 amino acids. CDR3 DNA sequence: TGCGCCAGCAGCCAAGATCGGGAGGGCCTAGGGCCAGCGACCGGGGAGCTGTTTTTT. Encoded protein: CASSQDREGLGPATGELFF.

The chain has TRBV5-4 and TRBJ2-5; perhaps TRBD2 as D (5 bases). This CDR3 is built from 15 residues. The V gene lost 4 bases and the J gene lost 4 bases, with 17 bases spanning the gap. Germline V CDR1 and CDR2: SGHNT, YYREEE (reference sequence). CDR3 sequence reads: CASSPEGQRGETQYF. The CDR3 bases are TGTGCCAGCAGCCCCGAGGGCCAGCGAGGAGAGACCCAGTACTTC.

The chain joins TRBV5-6 to TRBJ2-2; TRBD2 agrees at 7 bases. V lost 0 bases, J lost 1 base, and 3 bases stayed unmatched. Germline lookup yields CDR1 SGHDT and CDR2 YYEEEE. The CDR3 is made up of 16 amino acids. CDR3 coding DNA: TGTGCCAGCAGCTTGGGGCTAGCGGTGAACACCGGGGAGCTGTTTTTT. This encodes CASSLGLAVNTGELFF.

The gene calls are TRBV13 and TRBJ2-1; 11 bases map to TRBD2. Germline assignment: CDR1 PRHDT and CDR2 FYEKMQ (reference sequence). The CDR3 has 15 amino acids. Trimming took 1 base from V and 7 from J; bases not matched to a gene: 3. The CDR3 DNA is TGTGCCAGCAGCTTAGTGACTAGCGGGGAAAATGAGCAGTTCTTC. It translates to CASSLVTSGENEQFF.

This CDR3 reads CASSHPRGFSGNTIYF. CDR3 nucleotide sequence: TGTGCCAGCAGTCACCCCCGGGGGTTCTCTGGAAACACCATATATTTT. The gene calls are TRBV9 and TRBJ1-3; the D gene is possibly TRBD1 (5 bases). Germline CDR1 and CDR2: SGDLS and YYNGEE. The CDR3 has 16 residues. Trimming pared 5 bases from V and 0 bases from J, leaving 15 bases between.

The genes are TRBV25-1 and TRBJ2-5; D remains unclear. The V gene's germline CDR1 is MGHDK and CDR2 SYGVNS. V was clipped by 2 bases and J by 0 bases, with 10 bases between them. The CDR3 is made up of 15 amino acids. CDR3 sequence reads: CASSEKRGDQETQYF. Written as DNA, the CDR3 is TGTGCCAGCAGTGAAAAACGAGGAGACCAAGAGACCCAGTACTTC. Together with reference TRBV25-1 and TRBJ2-5, the CDR3 gives the full variable domain: EADIYQTPRYLVIGTGKKITLECSQTMGHDKMYWYQQDPGMELHLIHYSYGVNSTEKGDLSSESTVSRIRTEHFPLTLESARPSHTSQYLCASSEKRGDQETQYFGPGTRLLVL.

The CDR3 here is CAWGIGTGSLQPQHF. For the CDR3, the DNA is TGTGCCTGGGGGATCGGGACAGGGTCATTGCAGCCCCAGCATTTT. The chain employs TRBV30 and TRBJ1-5, with 9 bases fitting TRBD1. CDR1 is GTSNPN, CDR2 SVGIG, per germline (reference sequence). The CDR3 loop spans 15 amino acids. With 5 bases clipped from V and 7 bases from J, the junction kept 12 bases outside the gene matches.